The clone carrying this T cell receptor (beta chain) was seen ten or more times. Its antigen is still unknown. The sample comes from a study of response to subunit inactivated influenza vaccine. J was trimmed by 0 bases and V by 6 bases; bases with no gene match: 6. Germline CDR1 SGHRS, CDR2 YFSETQ. The CDR3 contains 14 residues. Each CDR3 protein gets one entry after TCRdb re-called the RT-PCR reads with MiXCR. Of approximately 500,000 distinct CDR3 sequences in the sample, around 15% were seen once. Study results and limitations: Authors suggested each seasonal influenza vaccination recruits few new T cells.

The rearrangement links TRBV5-1 to TRBJ2-7; 7 positions agree with TRBD1. This receptor was identified in a man in his fifties or sixties who received an inactivated influenza vaccine. Material: PBMCs from blood, obtained 12 days after vaccination. In DNA form, the CDR3 reads TGCGCCAGCAACCCGGACAGGAGCTCCTACGAGCAGTACTTC. The encoded protein is CASNPDRSSYEQYF.